This record covers a single T cell receptor (beta chain). Its antigen is still unknown. These data originate in a study of blood T cells in healthy people across ages. Study-level points and caveats: TCR beta diversity per million T cells fell roughly linearly with age.

The study isolated at least 6.5 million PBMCs from each sample. Primers used in a second PCR of about 7 to 12 cycles were a sample-barcoded 5' primer and a J-beta primer mix. TCRdb passed the 5' RACE reads through MiXCR, listing each CDR3 protein once. The sample contains 730,000 or so distinct CDR3 sequences, approximately 40% of which appear only once. With 6 bases removed from V and 5 bases from J, the gap between germline ends came to 18 bases. CDR1 is SQVTM and CDR2 is ANQGSEA in the germline V gene. The CDR3 consists of 14 residues. The source material was blood. The sequence was collected from a man aged 80 or over in good health. The chain links TRBV29-1 to TRBJ2-3, with a weak D call TRBD1 (6 bases). The DNA for the CDR3 is TGCAGCGTCCAAAAGGACAGAGAGGTAGATACGCAGTATTTT. Translated: CSVQKDREVDTQYF.